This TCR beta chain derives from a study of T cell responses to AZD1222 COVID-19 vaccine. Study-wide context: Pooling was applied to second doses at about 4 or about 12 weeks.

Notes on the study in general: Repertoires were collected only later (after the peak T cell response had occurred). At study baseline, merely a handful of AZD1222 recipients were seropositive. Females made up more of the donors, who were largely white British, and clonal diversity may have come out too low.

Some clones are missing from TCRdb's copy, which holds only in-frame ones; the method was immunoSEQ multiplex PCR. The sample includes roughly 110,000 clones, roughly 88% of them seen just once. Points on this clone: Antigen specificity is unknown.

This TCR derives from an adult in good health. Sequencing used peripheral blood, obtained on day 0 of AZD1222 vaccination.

This CDR3 is CASSAGQSGETQYF. The CDR3 coding sequence is TGTGCCAGCAGCGCGGGACAGAGCGGAGAGACCCAGTACTTC. This chain uses TRBV7-2 with TRBJ2-5, with TRBD1 as a possible D gene (7 bases). CDR1 is SGHTA, CDR2 FQGNSA, per germline. V lost 5 bases, J lost 4 bases, and 14 bases lay in between. The CDR3 has 14 amino acids.